The entry that follows covers one T cell receptor beta chain sequence. This specimen belongs to a study of OX40 agonist ivuxolimab in advanced cancers. Study in general: Patients with prior anti-PD-1, anti-PD-L1 or anti-CTLA-4 therapy were eligible; approximately 37% had some.

Assay used: immunoSEQ multiplex PCR; TCRdb lists only in-frame clones, some missing. This table has fewer than 95,000 clones, approximately 90% appearing once. CDR1 is SNHLY, CDR2 FYNNEI, per germline. With 4 bases removed from V and 4 bases from J, the gap between germline ends came to 4 bases. The CDR3 contains 11 residues. Blood sampling took place at baseline, cycle 4 day 1, and cycle 7 day 1. This sequence was found in an adult with an advanced solid tumor such as melanoma, head and neck, liver or kidney cancer. The sample consisted of CD4+ or CD8+ T cells sorted from blood, taken in a trial of the OX40 agonist ivuxolimab. The J gene is TRBJ2-5, the V gene TRBV2; no firm D call. The CDR3 protein is CASSVVETQYF. CDR3 in DNA: TGTGCCAGCAGTGTAGTAGAGACCCAGTACTTC.